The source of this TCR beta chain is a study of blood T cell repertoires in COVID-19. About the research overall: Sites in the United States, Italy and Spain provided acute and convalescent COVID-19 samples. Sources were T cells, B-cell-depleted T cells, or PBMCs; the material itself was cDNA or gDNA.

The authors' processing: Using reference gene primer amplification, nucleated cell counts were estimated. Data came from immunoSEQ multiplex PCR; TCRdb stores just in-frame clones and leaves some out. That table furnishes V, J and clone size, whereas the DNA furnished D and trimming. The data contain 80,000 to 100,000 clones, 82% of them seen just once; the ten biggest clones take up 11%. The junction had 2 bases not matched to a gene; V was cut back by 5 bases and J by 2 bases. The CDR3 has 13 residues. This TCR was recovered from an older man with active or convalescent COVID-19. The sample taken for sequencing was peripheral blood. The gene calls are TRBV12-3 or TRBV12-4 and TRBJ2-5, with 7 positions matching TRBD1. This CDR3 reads CASSRRGQETQYF. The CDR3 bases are TGTGCCAGCAGTCGCAGGGGGCAAGAGACCCAGTACTTC.